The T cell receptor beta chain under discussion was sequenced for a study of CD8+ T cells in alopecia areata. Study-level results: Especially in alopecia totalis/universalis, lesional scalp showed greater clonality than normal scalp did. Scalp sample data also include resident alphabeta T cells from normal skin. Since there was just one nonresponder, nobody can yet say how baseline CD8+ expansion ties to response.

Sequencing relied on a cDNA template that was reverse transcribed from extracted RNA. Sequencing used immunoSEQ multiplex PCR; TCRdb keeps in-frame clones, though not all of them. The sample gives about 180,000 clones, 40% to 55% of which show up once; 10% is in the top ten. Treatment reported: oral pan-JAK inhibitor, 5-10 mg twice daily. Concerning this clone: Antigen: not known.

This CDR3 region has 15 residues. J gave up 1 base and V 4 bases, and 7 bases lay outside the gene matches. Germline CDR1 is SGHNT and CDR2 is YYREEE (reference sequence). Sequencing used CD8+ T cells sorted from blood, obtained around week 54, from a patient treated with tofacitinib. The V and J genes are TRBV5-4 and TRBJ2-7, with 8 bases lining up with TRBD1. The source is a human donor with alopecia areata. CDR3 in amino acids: CASSPRQGPSYEQYF. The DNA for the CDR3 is TGTGCCAGCAGCCCTCGACAGGGGCCATCCTACGAGCAGTACTTC.